This T cell receptor beta chain is from a study of naive and memory T cell subsets. V lost 6 bases and J 8 bases, leaving 22 bases between the germline ends. Germline CDR1 and CDR2: MNHNY and SVGAGI (reference sequence). The CDR3 runs 15 residues. As for this clonotype: Its matching antigen is unknown.

Two oligonucleotides, mixed equimolar, formed the beta constant-region primer covering TRBC1 and TRBC2. The ligated cDNA underwent four PCR rounds using SP2 and nested alpha and beta constant-region primers. TCRdb passed the UMI-ligation and nested PCR reads through MiXCR, listing each CDR3 protein once. Among about 90,000 distinct CDR3 sequences listed, approximately 11% were seen once. Sequential positive selection took CD4 T cells first, then CD8 T cells. Cells stained for CD3, CD4, CD8, CD45RA, CD27 and viability were sorted into four CD45RA/CD27 subsets. Findings of the study overall: Over 85% of naive TCR sequences appeared only once, unlike memory subsets. The power law exponent of TCR abundance differed between naive and memory cells. A few larger clonotypes appeared in naive repertoires, especially CD8, possibly memory cells re-expressing CD45RA.

The specimen sequenced was naive CD4+ T cells from blood. The V and J genes are TRBV6-6 and TRBJ1-2; D is ambiguous. This TCR was recovered from a human donor in good health. For the CDR3, the DNA is TGTGCCAGCAGGCTCGGATTAGCCCGGGTAGAAGGCTACACCTTC. Translation: CASRLGLARVEGYTF.